Below are 19 T cell receptor beta chains sequenced from a single sample in a study of beta chain features in type 1 diabetes. Reverse transcription of all isolated RNA meant that expressed TCRB transcripts were sequenced. The protocol was immunoSEQ multiplex PCR, while the TCRdb copy is restricted to in-frame clones and leaves out a portion. The data contain about 620,000 clones, about a sixth of them singletons. Sequenced: naive CD4+ T cells from blood. These receptors originate from a man aged 18 to 29 in good health.

This clone was picked up a small number of times. This chain uses TRBV5-1 with TRBJ2-6; no definite D call. V was shortened by 1 base and J by 1 base, with 6 bases between the two germline ends. This CDR3 contains 15 residues. CDR1 is SGHRS, CDR2 YFSETQ, per germline. CDR3 sequence reads: CASSLSGSGANVLTF. The CDR3 DNA is TGCGCCAGCAGCTTGTCTGGGTCTGGGGCCAACGTCCTGACTTTC.

The chain recombines TRBV7-9 with TRBJ2-3; the match to TRBD1 covers 7 bases. J gave up 1 base and V 0 bases, and 1 base lay outside the gene matches. CDR3 length: 15 residues. From germline, CDR1 is SEHNR and CDR2 FQNEAQ (reference sequence). CDR3 sequence reads: CASSLAQGRTDTQYF. Here the CDR3 DNA reads TGTGCCAGCAGCTTAGCACAGGGGCGCACAGATACGCAGTATTTT.

The chain combines TRBV7-9 with TRBJ2-3; the D gene is possibly TRBD1 (5 bases). The length of the CDR3 is 16 residues. Germline V lookup: CDR1 SEHNR, CDR2 FQNEAQ (reference sequence). V gave up 5 bases and J gave up 0 bases, with 15 bases separating them. The CDR3 sequence: CASSIDSASSTDTQYF. The CDR3 DNA reads TGTGCCAGCAGCATTGACAGCGCATCTAGCACAGATACGCAGTATTTT.

This clone has only a few counts. The chain has TRBV27 and TRBJ2-3; TRBD1 matches at 10 bases. Germline V gene lookup returns CDR1 MNHEY and CDR2 SMNVEV (reference sequence). The CDR3 has 15 amino acids. V was pared by 5 bases and J by 1 base, with 3 bases of the junction left unmatched. Here the CDR3 reads CASSTGTGGTDTQYF. In DNA form, the CDR3 reads TGTGCCAGCAGTACCGGGACAGGGGGCACAGATACGCAGTATTTT.

About this clone itself: This CDR3 is also generated by other DNA sequences in the sample. The chain joins TRBV6-5 to TRBJ1-3; no definite D call. Trimming took off 2 bases at V and 0 bases at J, with 8 bases between the two ends. CDR1 and CDR2 from the germline V gene are MNHEY and SVGAGI. The CDR3 extends over 15 amino acids. CDR3 protein: CASSYAPSSGNTIYF. CDR3 nucleotides: TGTGCCAGCAGTTACGCGCCAAGCTCTGGAAACACCATATATTTT.

This clone was recorded a few times. The chain links TRBV28 to TRBJ1-1; tentatively, D is TRBD1 (6 bases). Trimming cost V 10 bases and J 8 bases, with 14 bases left between them. Germline V gives CDR1 MDHEN, CDR2 SYDVKM. CDR3 length equals 11 residues. CDR3 bases: TGTGCCACCCACAGGGTAACCGAAGCTTTCTTT. Protein product: CATHRVTEAFF.

The V gene is TRBV30, the J gene TRBJ1-2, with no clear D. Germline assignment: CDR1 GTSNPN and CDR2 SVGIG (reference sequence). Trimming took off 0 bases at V and 8 bases at J, with 7 bases between the two ends. This CDR3 region has 11 residues. The CDR3: CAWSVGWGYTF. The CDR3 nucleotides read TGTGCCTGGAGTGTGGGTTGGGGCTACACCTTC. Using reference TRBV30 and TRBJ1-2 for the parts outside the CDR3, the full variable domain is SQTIHQWPATLVQPVGSPLSLECTVEGTSNPNLYWYRQAAGRGLQLLFYSVGIGQISSEVPQNLSASRPQDRQFILSSKKLLLSDSGFYLCAWSVGWGYTFGSGTRLTVV.

This clone was detected only a few times. V gene TRBV18 combines with J gene TRBJ2-3; 14 bases fit TRBD2. The CDR3 contains 17 residues. Germline V gene lookup returns CDR1 KGHSH and CDR2 LQKENI. V lost 4 bases, J lost 4 bases, and 7 bases stayed unmatched. The CDR3 nucleotides read TGTGCCAGCTCACGACGACTAGCGGGAGGGTTTGCAGATACGCAGTATTTT. Protein sequence: CASSRRLAGGFADTQYF.

This clone was counted between two and nine times. The V and J genes are TRBV7-2 and TRBJ2-7; D not certain. CDR1 and CDR2 (germline): SGHTA, FQGNSA. The CDR3 is 14 residues long. V lost 1 base to trimming and J lost 1 base, with 8 bases between them. The CDR3 loop reads CASSLGWVSYEQYF. CDR3 coding DNA: TGTGCCAGCAGCTTAGGTTGGGTGTCCTACGAGCAGTACTTC.

This clone came up a few times. V usage is TRBV19 and J usage is TRBJ1-5, with D possibly being TRBD1 (5 bases). V was trimmed by 3 bases and J by 6 bases, leaving 15 bases between them. The CDR3 is 15 amino acids. Germline CDR1 LNHDA, CDR2 SQIVND (reference sequence). The CDR3: CASSISGYQGQPQHF. CDR3 DNA: TGTGCCAGTAGTATCTCCGGGTATCAGGGTCAGCCCCAGCATTTT.

The chain carries TRBV6-5 and TRBJ1-4; 9 positions match TRBD1. V shed 7 bases and J 4 bases; nucleotides not matched to a gene: 4. The CDR3 is made up of 14 amino acids. The V gene's germline CDR1 is MNHEY and CDR2 SVGAGI. CDR3 in amino acids: CASKRDRVNEKLFF. DNA for the CDR3: TGTGCCAGCAAGCGGGACAGGGTTAATGAAAAACTGTTTTTT.

This clone has just a few counts. The chain employs TRBV5-1 and TRBJ2-3, with D tentatively TRBD1 or TRBD2 (5 bases each). The CDR3 totals 18 residues. CDR1 SGHRS and CDR2 YFSETQ come from the germline V gene. Trimming cost V 0 bases and J 1 base, with 18 bases left between them. The chain's CDR3 is CASSLGGPNPPRTDTQYF. CDR3 bases: TGCGCCAGCAGCTTGGGGGGACCCAACCCACCACGCACAGATACGCAGTATTTT.

There are many counts of this clone. The rearrangement links TRBV7-2 to TRBJ2-1; D may be TRBD2 (6 bases). Trimming shortened V by 4 bases and J by 0 bases, and 13 bases separated the two germline ends. The V gene's germline CDR1 is SGHTA and CDR2 FQGNSA. CDR3 size: 16 residues. CDR3 nucleotide sequence: TGTGCCAGCAGCTCACTGACTAGGAGCTCCTACAATGAGCAGTTCTTC. Protein sequence: CASSSLTRSSYNEQFF.

This clone was recorded only once. V gene TRBV5-1 combines with J gene TRBJ1-1; 11 nucleotides match TRBD1. The trim removed 4 bases at V and 3 bases at J, leaving 5 bases unmatched. The germline CDR1 and CDR2 sequences are SGHRS and YFSETQ. This CDR3 region has 15 residues. As DNA, the CDR3 is TGCGCCAGCAGCGGACAGGGGGCAGTGGACACTGAAGCTTTCTTT. Protein product: CASSGQGAVDTEAFF. The full variable domain, completed using reference TRBV5-1 and TRBJ1-1, is KAGVTQTPRYLIKTRGQQVTLSCSPISGHRSVSWYQQTPGQGLQFLFEYFSETQRNKGNFPGRFSGRQFSNSRSEMNVSTLELGDSALYLCASSGQGAVDTEAFFGQGTRLTVV.

In its sample, this clone was seen a few times. The rearrangement links TRBV7-2 to TRBJ1-2; possible D gene TRBD1, 6 bases. V lost 5 bases to trimming and J lost 8 bases, with 18 bases between them. The CDR3 consists of 14 residues. The germline V gene has CDR1 SGHTA and CDR2 FQGNSA. The CDR3 coding sequence is TGTGCCAGCAGCCTAGATCCGGGGGCGAGCGGCTACACCTTC. As protein: CASSLDPGASGYTF.

The chain joins TRBV9 to TRBJ2-1, with D perhaps TRBD2 (5 bases). The CDR3 contains 17 residues. Germline assignment: CDR1 SGDLS and CDR2 YYNGEE. V gave up 2 bases and J gave up 0 bases, with 15 bases separating them. The CDR3 here is CASSVGVEGYSYNEQFF. The CDR3 DNA reads TGTGCCAGCAGCGTCGGGGTTGAGGGTTACTCCTACAATGAGCAGTTCTTC.

This clone was observed a few times. The rearrangement joins TRBV6-6 to TRBJ1-2; 7 bases agree with TRBD1. The CDR3 is 15 amino acids. Germline lookup yields CDR1 MNHNY and CDR2 SVGAGI (reference sequence). Trimming at V came to 2 bases and at J to 1 base, leaving 4 bases not matched to a gene. CDR3 sequence (DNA): TGTGCCAGCAGTTACGGGCAGGGGGGTAACTATGGCTACACCTTC. This translates into CASSYGQGGNYGYTF.

The rearrangement links TRBV4-3 to TRBJ1-2; D perhaps matches TRBD1 (5 bases). Germline V gene lookup returns CDR1 LGHNA and CDR2 YSLEER. This CDR3 has 12 residues. Trimming took off 3 bases at V and 8 bases at J, with 10 bases between the two ends. The CDR3 reads CASSHRVSGYTF. The CDR3 DNA sequence: TGCGCCAGCAGCCACAGGGTTTCCGGCTACACCTTC.

This chain links TRBV28 with TRBJ1-3; D is undetermined. This CDR3 has 12 amino acids. Germline V gene sequence: CDR1 MDHEN, CDR2 SYDVKM. Trimming left V 7 bases short and J 4 bases short, with 8 bases between. The CDR3 region is CASTQQGNTIYF. The CDR3 region has the DNA TGTGCCAGCACCCAACAGGGAAACACCATATATTTT.